This TCR beta chain came from a study of T cell responses to AZD1222 COVID-19 vaccine. Study-level findings and limits: No day 14 peak samples; only post-peak repertoires were characterized. Donor demographics were predominantly white British with a female majority; clonal diversity may be underestimated.

Concerning this clone itself: The antigen is undetermined.

Assay: immunoSEQ multiplex PCR; the TCRdb copy retains only in-frame clones and omits some. The data contain around 90,000 clones, 86% of them singletons. V was trimmed by 8 bases and J by 0 bases, leaving 13 bases between them. The germline gives CDR1 LGHNT, CDR2 FRNRAP. The CDR3 totals 15 residues. Sample: peripheral blood, taken on day 0 of AZD1222 vaccination. This clonotype was obtained from an adult in good health. This chain links TRBV12-5 with TRBJ1-4; no firm D call. CDR3 DNA sequence: TGTGCTAGTACGCGGTTTGTTGCAACTAATGAAAAACTGTTTTTT. This codes for CASTRFVATNEKLFF.